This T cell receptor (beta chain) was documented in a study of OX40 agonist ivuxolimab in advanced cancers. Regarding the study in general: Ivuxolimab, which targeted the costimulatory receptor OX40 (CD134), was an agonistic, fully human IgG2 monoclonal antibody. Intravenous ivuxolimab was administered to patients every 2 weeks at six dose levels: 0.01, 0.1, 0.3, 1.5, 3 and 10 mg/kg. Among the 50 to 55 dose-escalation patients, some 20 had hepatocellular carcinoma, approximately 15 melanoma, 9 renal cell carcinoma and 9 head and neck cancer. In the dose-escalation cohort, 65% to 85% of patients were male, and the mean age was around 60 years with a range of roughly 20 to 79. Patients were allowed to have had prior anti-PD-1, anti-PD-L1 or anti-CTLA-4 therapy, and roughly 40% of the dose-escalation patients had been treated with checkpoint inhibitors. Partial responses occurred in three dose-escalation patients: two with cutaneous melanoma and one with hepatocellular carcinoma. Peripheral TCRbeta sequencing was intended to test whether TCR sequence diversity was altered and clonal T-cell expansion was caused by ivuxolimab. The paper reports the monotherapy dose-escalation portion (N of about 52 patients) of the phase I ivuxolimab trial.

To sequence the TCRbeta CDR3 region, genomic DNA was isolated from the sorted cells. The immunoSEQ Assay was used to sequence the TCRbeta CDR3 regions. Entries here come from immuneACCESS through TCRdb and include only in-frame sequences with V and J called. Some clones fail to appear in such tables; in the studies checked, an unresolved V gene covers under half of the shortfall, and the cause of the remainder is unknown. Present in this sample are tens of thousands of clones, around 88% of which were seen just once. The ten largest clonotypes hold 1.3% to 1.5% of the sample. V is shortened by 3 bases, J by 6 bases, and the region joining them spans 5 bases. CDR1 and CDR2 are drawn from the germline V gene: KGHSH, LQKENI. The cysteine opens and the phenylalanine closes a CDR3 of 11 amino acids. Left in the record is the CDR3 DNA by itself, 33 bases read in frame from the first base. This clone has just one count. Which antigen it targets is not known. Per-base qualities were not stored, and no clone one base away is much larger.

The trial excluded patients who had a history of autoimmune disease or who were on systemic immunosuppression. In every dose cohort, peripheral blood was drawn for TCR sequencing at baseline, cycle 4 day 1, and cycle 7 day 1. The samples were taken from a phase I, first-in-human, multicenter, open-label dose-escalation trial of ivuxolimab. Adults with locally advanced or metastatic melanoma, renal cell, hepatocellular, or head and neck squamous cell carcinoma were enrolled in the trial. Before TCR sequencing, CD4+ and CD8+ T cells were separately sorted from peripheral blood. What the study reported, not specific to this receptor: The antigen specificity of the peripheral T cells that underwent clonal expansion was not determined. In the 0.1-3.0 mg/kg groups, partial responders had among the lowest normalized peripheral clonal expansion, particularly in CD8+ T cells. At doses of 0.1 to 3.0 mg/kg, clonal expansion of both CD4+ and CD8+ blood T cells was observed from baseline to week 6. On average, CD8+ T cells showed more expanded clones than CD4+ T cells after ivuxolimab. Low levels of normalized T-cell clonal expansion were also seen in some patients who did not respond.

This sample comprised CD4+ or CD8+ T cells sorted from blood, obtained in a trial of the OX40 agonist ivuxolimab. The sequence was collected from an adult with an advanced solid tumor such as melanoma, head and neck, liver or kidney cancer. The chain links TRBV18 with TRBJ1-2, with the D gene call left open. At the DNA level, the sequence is TGTGCCAGCTCACCCAGAGATGGCTACACCTTC. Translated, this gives CASSPRDGYTF.